This T cell receptor (beta chain) is drawn from a study of cytomegalovirus exposure and HLA in healthy donors. V was pared by 6 bases and J by 6 bases, with 4 bases of the junction left unmatched. This CDR3 region has 13 residues. Germline CDR1 is SQVTM and CDR2 is ANQGSEA. Regarding this clone: Its antigen is undetermined.

Study results and caveats: Equally common other TCR beta chains were less clonally expanded than HLA-associated ones, a later analysis found. Specificity for CMV antigens was confirmed in vitro for a few of the CMV-associated chains.

Donors were ostensibly healthy at sampling, although undocumented immune exposures were probable. This PCR relied on a set of 60 Vbeta primers and 13 Jbeta primers. Clones were read by immunoSEQ multiplex PCR, and TCRdb kept only the in-frame ones, dropping some. The sample includes over 150,000 clones, less than 90% of them seen just once. The receptor was derived from a girl under two years old in good health and CMV-seronegative. Input material: PBMCs. The V gene is TRBV29-1, the J gene TRBJ2-2; 10 nucleotides match TRBD2. CDR3 bases: TGCAGCGTGGCCGGGACTAGCGCCGGGGAGCTGTTTTTT. It encodes CSVAGTSAGELFF.